This T cell receptor (beta chain) was sequenced for a study of cytomegalovirus exposure and HLA in healthy donors. The study, taken as a whole, reports: Later analysis suggested links between common viral pathogens and several top significant clusters. Rates of TCR association differed by HLA locus in a later analysis, with DRB1 highest and HLA-C lowest.

In germline, CDR1 is SNHLY, CDR2 FYNNEI. The CDR3 runs 14 residues. The trim removed 8 bases at V and 0 bases at J, leaving 4 bases unmatched. The PCR had 60 Vbeta and 13 Jbeta primers. Original analysis: Approximately 80 million unique TCR beta chains, roughly 11 million of them shared, were counted by a later analysis. Generated by immunoSEQ multiplex PCR, the TCRdb table keeps only in-frame clones and is missing some. From that table come the V and J calls and clone size; the DNA was used to work out D and trimming. Of over 95,000 clones detected, roughly three quarters appear once; the ten largest clones hold approximately 12%. Worth noting for this clone: The antigen is unknown.

Healthy people donating bone marrow made up the donors. Material for sequencing was PBMCs. The chain combines TRBV2 with TRBJ1-3; 7 positions match TRBD1. The source is a woman aged 35 to 49 in good health and CMV-seropositive. This chain's CDR3 is CASGDSSSGNTIYF. The CDR3 DNA reads TGTGCCAGCGGGGACAGTAGCTCTGGAAACACCATATATTTT.